The rows below give T cell receptor beta chains drawn from one sample of a study of breast tumors, draining lymph nodes, adjacent tissues. One entry per CDR3 protein, called by TCRdb with MiXCR from the multiplex PCR reads. The data hold fewer than 250,000 distinct CDR3 sequences, with about 30% observed a single time. Sequenced sample: axillary lymph node tissue. The receptors come from a female donor with breast cancer. Some clones in this sample may be carry-over from other donors' samples. CDR3s include the opening cysteine and the closing phenylalanine or tryptophan.

v_call: TRBV14; j_call: TRBJ1-5; cdr3_aa: CASSQGGPREGQTRSILAQHF
v_call: TRBV25-1; j_call: TRBJ1-4; cdr3_aa: CASSQTREANEKLFF
v_call: TRBV5-4; j_call: TRBJ1-1; cdr3_aa: CASGHSRGTEAFF
v_call: TRBV4-1; j_call: TRBJ2-5; cdr3_aa: CASSQPTGVGETQYF
v_call: TRBV15; j_call: TRBJ2-5; cdr3_aa: CATSRMQGARRETQYF
v_call: TRBV6-1; j_call: TRBJ2-5; cdr3_aa: CASTGLAGETQYF
v_call: TRBV5-1; j_call: TRBJ2-7; cdr3_aa: CASSLSAGTYEQYF
v_call: TRBV27; j_call: TRBJ2-3; cdr3_aa: CASSLSPAATDTQYF
v_call: TRBV7-2; j_call: TRBJ2-1; cdr3_aa: CASSLRGGVNEQFF
v_call: TRBV6-4; j_call: TRBJ2-1; cdr3_aa: CASSESGRNEQFF
v_call: TRBV5-1; j_call: TRBJ2-1; cdr3_aa: CASGLAGGEQFF
v_call: TRBV18; j_call: TRBJ2-1; cdr3_aa: CASSPLTRSQYNEQFF
v_call: TRBV24-1; j_call: TRBJ1-4; cdr3_aa: CATSERENEKLFF
v_call: TRBV25-1; j_call: TRBJ2-7; cdr3_aa: CASTATSQLSYEQYF
v_call: TRBV20-1; j_call: TRBJ1-3; cdr3_aa: CSATYRGENTIYF
v_call: TRBV11-1; j_call: TRBJ1-2; cdr3_aa: CASSPPLGASGGYTF
v_call: TRBV12-3/TRBV12-4; j_call: TRBJ1-1; cdr3_aa: CASSLAGRLNTGAFF
v_call: TRBV2; j_call: TRBJ2-5; cdr3_aa: CASSAAGATQYF
v_call: TRBV15; j_call: TRBJ2-5; cdr3_aa: CATSRGGRETQYF
v_call: TRBV12-3/TRBV12-4; j_call: TRBJ2-1; cdr3_aa: CASRDPGQGYNEQFF
v_call: TRBV10-1; j_call: TRBJ1-5; cdr3_aa: CASGTVHQPQHF
v_call: TRBV11-3; j_call: TRBJ1-2; cdr3_aa: CASSRGSHSGNTF
v_call: TRBV19; j_call: TRBJ2-7; cdr3_aa: CASGQGWYEQYF
v_call: TRBV5-1; j_call: TRBJ2-1; cdr3_aa: CASSMQEGHNEQFF
v_call: TRBV6-9; j_call: TRBJ1-3; cdr3_aa: CASRFDSGNTIYF
v_call: TRBV7-2; j_call: TRBJ1-3; cdr3_aa: CASSRRRDRVGNTIYF
v_call: TRBV25-1; j_call: TRBJ2-7; cdr3_aa: CASVQAGRHEQYF
v_call: TRBV7-2; j_call: TRBJ1-3; cdr3_aa: CASSFGGSSGNTIYF
v_call: TRBV19; j_call: TRBJ1-2; cdr3_aa: CASSPGQGVYGYTF
v_call: TRBV7-2; j_call: TRBJ1-4; cdr3_aa: CASSTYTATNEKLFF
v_call: TRBV5-6; j_call: TRBJ2-5; cdr3_aa: CASSFLTSGRQRTQYF
v_call: TRBV7-3; j_call: TRBJ2-3; cdr3_aa: CASSAPGLDTQYF
v_call: TRBV15; j_call: TRBJ2-7; cdr3_aa: CATSRTSTFYEQYF
v_call: TRBV5-5; j_call: TRBJ2-2; cdr3_aa: CASSFTSTLAGELFF
v_call: TRBV7-2; j_call: TRBJ2-7; cdr3_aa: CASSDRGGTTLLAQYEQYF
v_call: TRBV2; j_call: TRBJ2-2; cdr3_aa: CASSPRPGTSGRGNTGELFF
v_call: TRBV6-1; j_call: TRBJ1-5; cdr3_aa: CASSDRDNRPQHF
v_call: TRBV5-6; j_call: TRBJ2-7; cdr3_aa: CASSLLLTGDYEQYF
v_call: TRBV28; j_call: TRBJ2-2; cdr3_aa: CASNLLAGGAGELFF
v_call: TRBV20-1; j_call: TRBJ2-3; cdr3_aa: CSARGGSSTDTQYF
v_call: TRBV24-1; j_call: TRBJ1-2; cdr3_aa: CATRPIGQGGYGYTF
v_call: TRBV10-3; j_call: TRBJ2-1; cdr3_aa: CAISEGGLAYEQFF
v_call: TRBV20-1; j_call: TRBJ1-1; cdr3_aa: CIPQGNTEAFF
v_call: TRBV4-1; j_call: TRBJ2-1; cdr3_aa: CASSLGTSGLSSYNEQFF
v_call: TRBV7-9; j_call: TRBJ1-6; cdr3_aa: CASSLGQGTTSPLHF
v_call: TRBV7-2; j_call: TRBJ2-5; cdr3_aa: CASSPERQGMETQHF